The 21 T cell receptor beta chains in this list originate from one sample, sequenced in a study of type 1 regulatory T cells. TCRdb used MiXCR to reprocess the reads, holding one entry per CDR3 protein. The sample holds 90,000 to 100,000 distinct CDR3 sequences, roughly 30% seen once. Specimen: CD4+ T cells, either the whole sample or a sorted fraction (not recorded which). These receptors were taken from a human donor in good health.

This clonotype showed up just a few times. This chain uses TRBV7-9 with TRBJ2-1; 8 bases line up with TRBD1. The ends lost 0 bases at V and 5 bases at J; junction bases unmatched: 0. Germline V CDR1 and CDR2: SEHNR, FQNEAQ (reference sequence). The CDR3 consists of 14 residues. DNA for the CDR3: TGTGCCAGCAGCTTAGCGACAGGGGACAATGAGCAGTTCTTC. Translated: CASSLATGDNEQFF. The full variable domain, its missing parts supplied by reference TRBV7-9 and TRBJ2-1, is DTGVSQNPRHKITKRGQNVTFRCDPISEHNRLYWYRQTLGQGPEFLTYFQNEAQLEKSRLLSDRFSAERPKGSFSTLEIQRTEQGDSAMYLCASSLATGDNEQFFGPGTRLTVL.

The CDR3 DNA reads as TGTGCCACCAGTGATTTTGTCGAGCAGTTCTTC. This encodes CATSDFVEQFF. V usage is TRBV24-1 and J usage is TRBJ2-1; the D is unclear. V was cut by 1 base and J by 10 bases, with 4 bases left in between. Germline V lookup: CDR1 KGHDR, CDR2 SFDVKD. This CDR3 region has 11 residues.

This sequence joins TRBV28 and TRBJ2-1; tentatively, D is TRBD1 (5 bases). V was shortened by 2 bases and J by 8 bases, with 19 bases between the two germline ends. The CDR3 contains 16 residues. Germline-derived CDR1 and CDR2 are MDHEN and SYDVKM. The CDR3 sequence is CASSLTGPGRTHEQFF. CDR3 bases: TGTGCCAGCAGTTTAACAGGACCCGGACGTACCCATGAGCAGTTCTTC.

V gene TRBV20-1 combines with J gene TRBJ2-1; D gene ambiguous. The V end lost 7 bases, the J end lost 5 bases, and 15 bases lay between the germline ends. Germline values: CDR1 DFQATT, CDR2 SNEGSKA (reference sequence). The CDR3 contains 13 residues. The CDR3 DNA follows: TGCAGTGGATCGGACCATTTTGACAATGAGCAGTTCTTC. It is translated as CSGSDHFDNEQFF.

The chain employs TRBV20-1 and TRBJ2-3; 8 bases match TRBD2. V trimming: 0 bases; J trimming: 1 base; junction bases outside the gene matches: 9. Germline CDR1 DFQATT, CDR2 SNEGSKA (reference sequence). This CDR3 region has 17 residues. CDR3 region: CSARDVRAGVGTDTQYF. Here the CDR3 DNA reads TGCAGTGCTAGAGACGTCCGAGCGGGAGTCGGCACAGATACGCAGTATTTT.

J is TRBJ1-2 and V is TRBV6-5; D remains ambiguous. The CDR3 runs to 13 residues. Germline CDR1 is MNHEY and CDR2 is SVGAGI. The V gene lost 6 bases and the J gene lost 8 bases, with 16 bases spanning the gap. This CDR3 is CASRPPRGGGYTF. In nucleotides, the CDR3 is TGTGCCAGCAGACCCCCCCGGGGTGGAGGCTACACCTTC.

There are a few counts of this clonotype. The chain is built from TRBV20-1 and TRBJ1-4; 8 bases agree with TRBD1. The CDR3 contains 15 residues. Germline trimming cut 5 bases from V and 5 bases from J; bases unmatched to any gene: 10. The germline V gene encodes CDR1 DFQATT and CDR2 SNEGSKA (reference sequence). The CDR3 loop is CSASPRQGKNEKLFF. Written as DNA, the CDR3 is TGCAGTGCTTCACCCCGACAGGGGAAGAATGAAAAACTGTTTTTT.

The V gene is TRBV3-1, the J gene TRBJ2-7; D tentatively fits TRBD1 or TRBD2 (6 bases each). V was clipped by 1 base and J by 2 bases, with 21 bases between them. CDR1 is LGHDT, CDR2 YNNKEL, per germline (reference sequence). This CDR3 spans 18 amino acids. The CDR3 loop reads CASSQGLGARGPTYEQYF. In DNA, the CDR3 is TGTGCCAGCAGCCAAGGCCTAGGTGCTCGGGGGCCCACCTACGAGCAGTACTTC.

V gene TRBV24-1 combines with J gene TRBJ2-2; D is undetermined. Trimming left V 2 bases short and J 4 bases short, with 10 bases between. Looked up from germline, CDR1 is KGHDR and CDR2 is SFDVKD. The CDR3 length is 15 residues. CDR3 DNA: TGTGCCACCAGTGATTATATCCCACCCACCGGGGAGCTGTTTTTT. Residues: CATSDYIPPTGELFF.

This clonotype was counted a few times. The chain employs TRBV7-2 and TRBJ2-5, with 10 nucleotides matching TRBD2. This CDR3 spans 15 amino acids. Germline V gene sequence: CDR1 SGHTA, CDR2 FQGNSA. V lost 3 bases to trimming and J lost 5 bases; unmatched junction nucleotides: 6. The CDR3, as DNA: TGTGCCAGCAGCTTGGTAGCGGGAGGTTTGGAGACCCAGTACTTC. It translates to CASSLVAGGLETQYF.

This rearrangement joins TRBV10-3 to TRBJ1-6; a weak D match, TRBD1 (6 bases). Trimming shortened V by 2 bases and J by 5 bases, and 7 bases separated the two germline ends. CDR1 and CDR2 from the germline V gene are ENHRY and SYGVKD. The CDR3 is made up of 14 amino acids. CDR3 nucleotide sequence: TGTGCCATCAGTGAGGCAGGGGATAATTCACCCCTCCACTTT. Translating it yields CAISEAGDNSPLHF.

This chain links TRBV7-2 with TRBJ2-1; TRBD1 aligns across 8 bases. V trimming: 1 base; J trimming: 9 bases; junction bases outside the gene matches: 11. The germline V gene encodes CDR1 SGHTA and CDR2 FQGNSA. The CDR3 is 16 amino acids. The CDR3 sequence: CASSLGGGRGRREQFF. The CDR3 coding sequence is TGTGCCAGCAGCTTAGGTGGGGGCAGGGGGCGTCGTGAGCAGTTCTTC.

The genes are TRBV12-3 or TRBV12-4 and TRBJ2-5, with D tentatively TRBD1 (5 bases). V lost 6 bases to trimming and J lost 4 bases, with 12 bases between them. This CDR3 has 13 amino acids. The CDR3: CASSSPGRETQYF. CDR3 bases: TGTGCCAGCAGCTCGCCAGGGCGAGAGACCCAGTACTTC.

The chain is built from TRBV6-5 and TRBJ2-1, with 14 bases aligning to TRBD2. The CDR3 sequence is 19 residues long. Germline-derived CDR1 and CDR2 are MNHEY and SVGAGI. Trimming cost V 3 bases and J 1 base; bases outside gene matches: 8. The CDR3 bases are TGTGCCAGCAGTTATACCGGACTAGCGGGAGGACCTTCCTACAATGAGCAGTTCTTC. As protein: CASSYTGLAGGPSYNEQFF.

The V and J genes are TRBV29-1 and TRBJ1-5; no definite D call. This CDR3 is built from 11 residues. Between the trimmed V and J ends, which lost 4 bases and 11 bases, there was a span of 12 bases. Per germline, CDR1 SQVTM and CDR2 ANQGSEA. The CDR3: CSVVREQAQHF. Here the CDR3 DNA reads TGCAGCGTTGTACGGGAACAAGCCCAGCATTTT. Supplemented by reference TRBV29-1 and TRBJ1-5, the full variable domain reads SAVISQKPSRDICQRGTSLTIQCQVDSQVTMMFWYRQQPGQSLTLIATANQGSEATYESGFVIDKFPISRPNLTFSTLTVSNMSPEDSSIYLCSVVREQAQHFGDGTRLSIL.

This rearrangement joins TRBV2 to TRBJ1-6, with D unresolved. V was shortened by 8 bases and J by 7 bases, with 9 bases between the two germline ends. Per the germline V gene, CDR1 is SNHLY and CDR2 is FYNNEI. The CDR3 consists of 12 residues. This CDR3 is CASRTENSPLHF. Here the CDR3 DNA reads TGTGCCAGCCGGACTGAAAATTCACCCCTCCACTTT. Full variable domain (remainder filled in from reference TRBV2 and TRBJ1-6): EPEVTQTPSHQVTQMGQEVILRCVPISNHLYFYWYRQILGQKVEFLVSFYNNEISEKSEIFDDQFSVERPDGSNFTLKIRSTKLEDSAMYFCASRTENSPLHFGNGTRLTVT.

The rearrangement joins TRBV27 to TRBJ1-3, with 9 bases fitting TRBD1. The J segment lost 3 bases and the V segment lost 3 bases, leaving 6 bases of the junction unmatched. CDR3 size: 16 residues. Germline V gene lookup returns CDR1 MNHEY and CDR2 SMNVEV (reference sequence). CDR3 in amino acids: CASSFSGTGFGNTIYF. As DNA, the CDR3 is TGTGCCAGCAGTTTTTCCGGGACAGGGTTTGGAAACACCATATATTTT.

This chain joins TRBV20-1 and TRBJ2-7; D may be TRBD1 or TRBD2 (5 bases each). The CDR3 is 18 amino acids. Trimming removed 6 bases from V and 3 bases from J, with 30 bases in between. CDR1 DFQATT and CDR2 SNEGSKA come from the germline V gene (reference sequence). CDR3 DNA sequence: TGCAGTGCCTTACCCGGGACCCAGGACCCCCTCCGCTACTACGAGCAGTACTTC. It is translated as CSALPGTQDPLRYYEQYF.

This clonotype has just a few counts. The chain is built from TRBV5-4 and TRBJ2-1, with 8 bases matching TRBD1. The CDR3 runs 16 residues. Germline CDR1 and CDR2: SGHNT and YYREEE (reference sequence). V lost 0 bases to trimming and J lost 8 bases; unmatched junction nucleotides: 10. CDR3 DNA sequence: TGTGCCAGCAGCTTGGCTCGGACAGGGTTTAAGGATGAGCAGTTCTTC. Amino acid sequence: CASSLARTGFKDEQFF.

In DNA, the CDR3 is TGCAGTTGTAGTAGTCAAGAGACCCAGTACTTC. Its translation is CSCSSQETQYF. The V gene is TRBV20-1, the J gene TRBJ2-5; D not certain. The CDR3 covers 11 residues. V was pared by 8 bases and J by 2 bases, with 9 bases between. The germline CDR1 and CDR2 sequences are DFQATT and SNEGSKA (reference sequence).

This clonotype occurred a few times. The V call is TRBV20-1, the J call TRBJ1-5, with 11 nucleotides matching TRBD1. CDR1 and CDR2 from the germline V gene are DFQATT and SNEGSKA (reference sequence). This CDR3 comprises 16 residues. J was trimmed by 2 bases and V by 4 bases; bases with no gene match: 7. The CDR3 DNA sequence: TGCAGTGCTATCGGGACAGGGGGGTTTGGCAATCAGCCCCAGCATTTT. This codes for CSAIGTGGFGNQPQHF.